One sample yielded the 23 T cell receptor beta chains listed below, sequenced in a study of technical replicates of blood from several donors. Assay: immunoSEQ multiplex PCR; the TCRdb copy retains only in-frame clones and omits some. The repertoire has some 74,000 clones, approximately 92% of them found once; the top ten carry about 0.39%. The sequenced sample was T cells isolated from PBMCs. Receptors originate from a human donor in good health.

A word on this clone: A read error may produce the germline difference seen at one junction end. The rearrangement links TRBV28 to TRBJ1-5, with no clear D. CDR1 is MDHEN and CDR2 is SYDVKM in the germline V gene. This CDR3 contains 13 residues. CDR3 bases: TGTGCCAGCAGTTCAAATTCCGGGATTTCGGGGAATTTT. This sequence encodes CASSSNSGISGNF.

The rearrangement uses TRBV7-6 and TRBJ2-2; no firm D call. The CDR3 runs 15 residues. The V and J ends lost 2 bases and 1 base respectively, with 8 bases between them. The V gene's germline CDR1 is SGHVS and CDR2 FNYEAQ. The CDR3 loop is CASSLSSVNTGELFF. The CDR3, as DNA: TGTGCCAGCAGCTTATCGAGCGTGAACACCGGGGAGCTGTTTTTT.

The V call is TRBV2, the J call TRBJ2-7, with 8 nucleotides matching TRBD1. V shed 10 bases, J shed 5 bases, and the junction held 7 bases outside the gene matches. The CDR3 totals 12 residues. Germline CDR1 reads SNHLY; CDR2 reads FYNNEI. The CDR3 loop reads CAILDRADEQYF. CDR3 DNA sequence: TGTGCCATCCTGGACAGGGCAGACGAGCAGTACTTC.

This CDR3 reads CASSPQGNTIYF. The CDR3 DNA sequence: TGTGCCAGCAGTCCCCAGGGAAACACCATATATTTT. The chain carries TRBV6-5 and TRBJ1-3; unclear D gene. The CDR3 runs 12 residues. V lost 5 bases and J 4 bases, leaving 6 bases between the germline ends. The V gene's germline CDR1 is MNHEY and CDR2 SVGAGI.

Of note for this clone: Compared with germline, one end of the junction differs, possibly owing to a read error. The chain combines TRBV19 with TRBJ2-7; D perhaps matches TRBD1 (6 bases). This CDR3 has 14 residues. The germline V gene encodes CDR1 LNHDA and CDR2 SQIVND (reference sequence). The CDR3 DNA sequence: TGTGCCAGTTGTATCCGGGGACAATGTCCCGAGCAGTACTTC. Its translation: CASCIRGQCPEQYF.

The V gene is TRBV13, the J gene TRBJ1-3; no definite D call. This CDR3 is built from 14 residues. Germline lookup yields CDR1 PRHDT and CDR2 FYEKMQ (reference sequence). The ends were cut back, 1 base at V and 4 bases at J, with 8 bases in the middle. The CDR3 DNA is TGTGCCAGCAGCTTAGACACCCGCGGAAACACCATATATTTT. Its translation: CASSLDTRGNTIYF.

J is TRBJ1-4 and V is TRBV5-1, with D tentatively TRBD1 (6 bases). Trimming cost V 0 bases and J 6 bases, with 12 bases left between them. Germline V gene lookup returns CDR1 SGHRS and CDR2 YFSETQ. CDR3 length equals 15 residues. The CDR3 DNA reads TGCGCCAGCAGCTTGGATTTAGGGGGGGATGAAAAACTGTTTTTT. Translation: CASSLDLGGDEKLFF.

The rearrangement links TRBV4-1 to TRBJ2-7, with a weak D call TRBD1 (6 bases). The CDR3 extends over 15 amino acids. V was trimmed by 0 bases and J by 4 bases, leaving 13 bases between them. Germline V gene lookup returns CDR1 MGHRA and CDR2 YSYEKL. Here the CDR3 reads CASSQDRQGLYEQYF. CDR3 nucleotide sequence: TGCGCCAGCAGCCAAGATAGGCAGGGGCTATACGAGCAGTACTTC.

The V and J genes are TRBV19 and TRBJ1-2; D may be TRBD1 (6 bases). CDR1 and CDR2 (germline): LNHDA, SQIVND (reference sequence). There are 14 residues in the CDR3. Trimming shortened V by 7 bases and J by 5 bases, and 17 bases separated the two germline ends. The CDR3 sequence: CASMRGHSEYGYTF. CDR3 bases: TGTGCCAGTATGAGGGGACACTCGGAATATGGCTACACCTTC.

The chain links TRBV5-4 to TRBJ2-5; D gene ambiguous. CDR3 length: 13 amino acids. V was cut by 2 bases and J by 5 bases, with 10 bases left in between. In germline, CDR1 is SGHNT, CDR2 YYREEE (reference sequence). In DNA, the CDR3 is TGTGCCAGCAGCTTACCTGATAGTGAGACCCAGTACTTC. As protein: CASSLPDSETQYF.

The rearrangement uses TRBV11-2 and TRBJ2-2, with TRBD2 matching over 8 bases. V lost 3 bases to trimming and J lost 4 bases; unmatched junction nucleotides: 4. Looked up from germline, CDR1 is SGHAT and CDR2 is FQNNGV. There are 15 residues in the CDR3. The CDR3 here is CASSFNGGATGELFF. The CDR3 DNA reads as TGTGCCAGCAGCTTTAACGGGGGGGCCACCGGGGAGCTGTTTTTT.

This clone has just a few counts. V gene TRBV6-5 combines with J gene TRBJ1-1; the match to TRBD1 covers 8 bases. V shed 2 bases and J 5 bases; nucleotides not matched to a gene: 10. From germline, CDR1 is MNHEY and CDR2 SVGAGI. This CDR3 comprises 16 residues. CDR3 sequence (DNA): TGTGCCAGCAGTTACCCAATTGACAGGGGAGGGACTGAAGCTTTCTTT. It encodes CASSYPIDRGGTEAFF.

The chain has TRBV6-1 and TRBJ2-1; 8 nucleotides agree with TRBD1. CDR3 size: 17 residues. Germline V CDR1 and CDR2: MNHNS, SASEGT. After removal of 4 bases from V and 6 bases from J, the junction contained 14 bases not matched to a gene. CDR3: CASSGAGGQGFINEQFF. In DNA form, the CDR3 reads TGTGCCAGCAGTGGGGCCGGAGGACAGGGTTTTATCAATGAGCAGTTCTTC.

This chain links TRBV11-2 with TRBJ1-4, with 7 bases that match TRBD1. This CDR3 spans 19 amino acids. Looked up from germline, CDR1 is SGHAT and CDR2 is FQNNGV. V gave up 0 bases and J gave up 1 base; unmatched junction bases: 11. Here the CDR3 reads CASSLDTGVLGVTNEKLFF. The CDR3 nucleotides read TGTGCCAGCAGCTTAGACACAGGGGTTCTAGGTGTAACTAATGAAAAACTGTTTTTT.

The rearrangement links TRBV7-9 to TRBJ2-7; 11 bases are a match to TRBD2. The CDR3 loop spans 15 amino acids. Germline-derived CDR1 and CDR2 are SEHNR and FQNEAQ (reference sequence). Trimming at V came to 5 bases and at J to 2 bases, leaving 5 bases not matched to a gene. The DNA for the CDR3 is TGTGCCAGCAGCCCTTATAGCGGGAGGGCCTACGAGCAGTACTTC. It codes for CASSPYSGRAYEQYF.

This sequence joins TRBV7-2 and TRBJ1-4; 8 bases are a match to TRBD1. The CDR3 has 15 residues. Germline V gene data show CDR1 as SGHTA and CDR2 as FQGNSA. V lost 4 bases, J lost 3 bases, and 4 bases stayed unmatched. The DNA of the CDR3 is TGTGCCAGCAGCTACCCAGGGGGCCCTAATGAAAAACTGTTTTTT. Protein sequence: CASSYPGGPNEKLFF. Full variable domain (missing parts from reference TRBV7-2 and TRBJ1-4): GAGVSQSPSNKVTEKGKDVELRCDPISGHTALYWYRQSLGQGLEFLIYFQGNSAPDKSGLPSDRFSAERTGGSVSTLTIQRTQQEDSAVYLCASSYPGGPNEKLFFGSGTQLSVL.

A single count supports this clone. In nucleotides, the CDR3 is TGTGCCACCAGCAGAGATAGAACGGGGACTAGCTCCTACAATGAGCAGTTCTTC. Its translation is CATSRDRTGTSSYNEQFF. The chain combines TRBV15 with TRBJ2-1; 8 positions match TRBD2. The junction had 7 bases not matched to a gene; V was cut back by 0 bases and J by 0 bases. The CDR3 is made up of 18 amino acids. The germline CDR1 and CDR2 sequences are LNHNV and YYDKDF (reference sequence).

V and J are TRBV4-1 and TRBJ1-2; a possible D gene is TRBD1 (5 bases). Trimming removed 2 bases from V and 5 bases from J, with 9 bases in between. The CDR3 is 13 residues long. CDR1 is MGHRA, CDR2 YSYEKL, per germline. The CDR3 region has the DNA TGCGCCAGCAGCCAAATACAGGAGTATGGCTACACCTTC. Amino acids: CASSQIQEYGYTF.

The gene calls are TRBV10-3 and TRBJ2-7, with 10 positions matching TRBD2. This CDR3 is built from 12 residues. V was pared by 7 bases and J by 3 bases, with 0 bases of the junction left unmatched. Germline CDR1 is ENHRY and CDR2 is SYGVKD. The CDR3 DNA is TGTGCCATCACTAGCGGGAGCTACGAGCAGTACTTC. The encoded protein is CAITSGSYEQYF.

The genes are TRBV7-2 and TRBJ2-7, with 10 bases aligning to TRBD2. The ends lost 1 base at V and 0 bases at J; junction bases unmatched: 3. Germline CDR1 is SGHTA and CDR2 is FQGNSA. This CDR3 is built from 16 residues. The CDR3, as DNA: TGTGCCAGCAGCTTAGGCCCTAGCGGGAGCTCCTACGAGCAGTACTTC. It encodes CASSLGPSGSSYEQYF.

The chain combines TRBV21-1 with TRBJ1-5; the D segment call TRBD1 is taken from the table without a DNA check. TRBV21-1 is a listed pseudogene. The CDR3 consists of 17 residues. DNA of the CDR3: TGTGCCAGCACCGGAGACCAGGGGCAAGTTAGCAATCAGCCCCAGCATTTT. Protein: CASTGDQGQVSNQPQHF.

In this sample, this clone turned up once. The CDR3 nucleotides are TGTGCCAGCAAGGCGCTGGCCGAGACTAGCGGCGAGGATACCAAAAACATTCAGTACTTC. It codes for CASKALAETSGEDTKNIQYF. The rearrangement links TRBV2 to TRBJ2-4, with 9 bases fitting TRBD2. J was trimmed by 2 bases and V by 7 bases; bases with no gene match: 21. Germline-derived CDR1 and CDR2 are SNHLY and FYNNEI. This CDR3 comprises 20 residues.

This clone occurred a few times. The CDR3 nucleotides read TGTGCCAGCAGTGAGGCAGGGGTTGAAAAACTGTTTTTT. Translated, it gives CASSEAGVEKLFF. This chain connects TRBV25-1 to TRBJ1-4; TRBD1 might be the D (6 bases). CDR3 length equals 13 residues. Trimming cost V 3 bases and J 7 bases, with 9 bases left between them. The germline CDR1 and CDR2 sequences are MGHDK and SYGVNS.